This is a list of T cell receptor beta chains from one sample in a study of immune evolution from preneoplasia to lung adenocarcinoma. The assay was immunoSEQ multiplex PCR, and TCRdb's table has in-frame clones only and misses some. The table has roughly 7,300 clones, 74% seen once. Input material: FFPE atypical adenomatous hyperplasia tissue from the lung. These receptor sequences come from an older donor with lung adenocarcinoma. Some clones in this sample may be carry-over from other donors' samples. CDR3s include the opening cysteine and the closing phenylalanine or tryptophan. A D gene is named only where the DNA matches it firmly. Some rows have no size entry. The others give once, few or many, or a class for an expanded clone.

j_call | d_call | v_call | clone_size | cdr3_aa | cdr3_nt
TRBJ2-3 | TRBD1 | TRBV5-1 | . | CASSLDGTGGTDTQYF | TGCGCCAGCAGCTTGGATGGGACAGGGGGCACAGATACGCAGTATTTT
TRBJ1-4 | . | TRBV9 | . | CASSVEGEEKLFF | TGTGCCAGCAGCGTTGAAGGGGAGGAAAAACTGTTTTTT
TRBJ2-5 | TRBD2 | TRBV5-1 | . | CASSSGTSALQTQYF | TGCGCCAGCAGTTCCGGGACTAGCGCGTTGCAGACCCAGTACTTC
TRBJ1-1 | . | TRBV5-1 | . | CASSHGGNGAFF | TGCGCCAGCAGCCATGGTGGGAACGGGGCTTTCTTT
TRBJ1-5 | . | TRBV6-1 | . | CASSNIHGNQPQHF | TGTGCCAGCAGCAACATACACGGCAATCAGCCCCAGCATTTT
TRBJ1-2 | . | TRBV9 | few | CASSVDGAARSGEYGYTF | TGTGCCAGCAGCGTAGACGGGGCAGCTAGAAGTGGGGAATATGGCTACACCTTC
TRBJ2-5 | TRBD2 | TRBV4-1 | few | CASSQDYGRETQYF | TGCGCCAGCAGCCAAGACTACGGGAGGGAGACCCAGTACTTC
TRBJ1-4 | TRBD1 | TRBV30 | . | CAWGTGFEKLFF | TGTGCCTGGGGGACAGGGTTCGAAAAACTGTTTTTT
TRBJ1-1 | . | TRBV6-5 | few | CASSYTTGDEAEAFF | TGTGCCAGCAGTTACACGACAGGAGATGAAGCTGAAGCTTTCTTT
TRBJ1-5 | . | TRBV27 | . | CASSFAGGDQPQHF | TGTGCCAGCAGTTTCGCCGGGGGTGACCAGCCCCAGCATTTT
TRBJ2-1 | TRBD2 | TRBV28 | . | CASKGAGGSYNEQFF | TGTGCCAGCAAAGGGGCGGGGGGCTCCTACAATGAGCAGTTCTTC
TRBJ2-7 | . | TRBV6-5 | . | CAPPCRHSYEQYF | TGTGCCCCCCCATGTAGGCACTCCTACGAGCAGTACTTC
TRBJ2-6 | . | TRBV9 | . | CASSDRVGANVLTF | TGTGCCAGCAGCGACAGGGTTGGGGCCAACGTCCTGACTTTC
TRBJ2-5 | . | TRBV9 | . | CASSAEAGQAYQETQYF | TGTGCCAGCAGCGCCGAAGCGGGACAGGCTTACCAAGAGACCCAGTACTTC
TRBJ2-7 | TRBD1 | TRBV15 | . | CATSIRDRVYEQYF | TGTGCCACCAGCATAAGGGACAGGGTATACGAGCAGTACTTC
TRBJ2-3 | TRBD2 | TRBV19 | . | CASTYSGIDTDTQYF | TGTGCCAGTACTTATAGCGGGATCGACACAGATACGCAGTATTTT
TRBJ2-7 | . | TRBV4-1 | . | CASSQIHGTYEQYF | TGCGCCAGCAGCCAAATTCACGGCACCTACGAGCAGTACTTC
TRBJ2-3 | . | TRBV10-3 | . | CAISEVAVTDTQYF | TGTGCCATCAGTGAGGTAGCGGTCACAGATACGCAGTATTTT
TRBJ2-2 | . | TRBV12-5 | . | CASGLEAGTGELFF | TGTGCTAGTGGTTTGGAAGCTGGGACCGGGGAGCTGTTTTTT
TRBJ2-3 | . | TRBV2 | . | CASSEDGSWDTQYF | TGTGCCAGCAGTGAAGACGGGTCTTGGGATACGCAGTATTTT
TRBJ2-1 | . | TRBV19 | . | CASSIYGGEEQFF | TGTGCCAGTAGTATCTACGGGGGCGAAGAGCAGTTCTTC
TRBJ1-6 | . | TRBV27 | . | CASSSPDSRNSPLHF | TGTGCCAGCAGTTCCCCGGACAGTCGGAATTCACCCCTCCACTTT
TRBJ1-2 | TRBD1 | TRBV14 | . | CASSLTTGKKGYTF | TGTGCCAGCAGCCTCACGACAGGGAAGAAAGGCTACACCTTC
TRBJ1-3 | . | TRBV7-4 | . | CASSLVLYSTGNTIYF | TGTGCCAGCAGCTTAGTTTTATATAGCACTGGAAACACCATATATTTT
TRBJ2-5 | . | TRBV29-1 | . | CSVEVREETQYF | TGCAGCGTTGAAGTCAGGGAAGAGACCCAGTACTTC
TRBJ1-2 | . | TRBV10-3 | . | CAITSAGQGLMGGYTF | TGTGCCATCACTTCCGCCGGACAAGGTTTAATGGGAGGCTACACCTTC
TRBJ1-4 | . | TRBV4-1 | . | CASSQGSTNEKLFF | TGCGCCAGCAGCCAAGGGTCAACTAATGAAAAACTGTTTTTT
TRBJ2-3 | TRBD2 | TRBV5-1 | . | CASSRRGDTDTQYF | TGCGCCAGCAGCAGGCGGGGGGACACAGATACGCAGTATTTT
TRBJ2-2 | TRBD2 | TRBV18 | . | CASSRPGGNTGELFF | TGTGCCAGCTCACGACCGGGGGGGAACACCGGGGAGCTGTTTTTT
TRBJ1-3 | . | TRBV5-6 | . | CASSRSSDSEGNTIYF | TGTGCCAGCAGCCGAAGCTCGGACAGCGAAGGAAACACCATATATTTT
TRBJ1-5 | TRBD1 | TRBV10-2 | once | CASSEPGGFQPQHF | TGCGCCAGCAGTGAACCAGGGGGCTTTCAGCCCCAGCATTTT
TRBJ1-1 | TRBD1 | TRBV18 | few | CASSQGQGGLTEAFF | TGTGCCAGCTCACAAGGACAGGGGGGGCTGACTGAAGCTTTCTTT
TRBJ2-1 | TRBD2 | TRBV6-6 | few | CASSPLAGGNDEQFF | TGTGCCAGCAGCCCACTAGCGGGGGGAAACGATGAGCAGTTCTTC
TRBJ2-7 | TRBD2 | TRBV7-2 | few | CASSLQAGANEQYF | TGTGCCAGCAGCTTACAAGCGGGAGCCAACGAGCAGTACTTC
TRBJ1-2 | . | TRBV29-1 | . | CSVELPSSMGYTF | TGCAGCGTTGAGCTTCCCTCGTCCATGGGCTACACCTTC
TRBJ1-1 | . | TRBV18 | . | CASSPAGLQNTEAFF | TGTGCCAGCTCACCCGCAGGATTACAGAACACTGAAGCTTTCTTT
TRBJ2-1 | TRBD2 | TRBV7-8 | . | CASSRLAGGVMGSNEQFF | TGTGCCAGCAGCCGACTAGCGGGGGGGGTCATGGGGTCCAATGAGCAGTTCTTC
TRBJ2-1 | TRBD2 | TRBV9 | few | CASSPASASGGWNEQFF | TGTGCCAGCAGCCCCGCCTCGGCTAGCGGGGGGTGGAATGAGCAGTTCTTC
TRBJ1-1 | . | TRBV29-1 | . | CSVEGGGWAEAFF | TGCAGCGTTGAAGGGGGGGGATGGGCTGAAGCTTTCTTT
TRBJ1-2 | . | TRBV28 | . | CASSFPGGAQGYTF | TGTGCCAGCAGTTTCCCGGGGGGGGCGCAAGGCTACACCTTC
TRBJ1-2 | TRBD1 | TRBV7-9 | . | CASSTRQGDLGYTF | TGTGCCAGCAGCACAAGACAGGGGGATTTAGGCTACACCTTC
TRBJ1-6 | . | TRBV30 | once | CAWSRLGSPLHF | TGTGCCTGGAGTCGATTAGGGTCACCCCTCCACTTT
TRBJ2-3 | . | TRBV30 | few | CAWEPGRRDTQYF | TGTGCCTGGGAGCCGGGGCGTAGGGATACGCAGTATTTT
TRBJ2-7 | . | TRBV6-4 | . | CASSDSSGRDYEQYF | TGTGCCAGCAGTGACTCCTCAGGACGGGACTACGAGCAGTACTTC